This is a list of T cell receptor beta chains from one sample in a study of T cell responses to AZD1222 COVID-19 vaccine. The data were produced by immunoSEQ multiplex PCR, yet TCRdb's version contains in-frame clones alone and is incomplete. Among around 130,000 clones, 93% were seen once, and the ten largest hold about 3.1%. The starting material was peripheral blood, obtained on day 0 of AZD1222 vaccination. The receptors derive from an adult in good health. The CDR3 runs from the conserved cysteine through the conserved F or W. Fields, in order: D gene, J gene, V gene, clone size, CDR3 DNA, CDR3 protein. D genes are given only for firm matches. Expanded clones are given a class, and other clones once, few, many or no size at all.

D: NA
J: TRBJ1-1
V: TRBV9
size: NA
DNA: TGTGCCAGCAGCGTAGGAGAGGGGTTACATCGCACTGAAGCTTTCTTT
CDR3: CASSVGEGLHRTEAFF

D: NA
J: TRBJ2-6
V: TRBV5-1
size: NA
DNA: TGCGCCAGCAGCGCACAGGGAGCGAGGGGGGCCAACGTCCTGACTTTC
CDR3: CASSAQGARGANVLTF

D: NA
J: TRBJ1-1
V: TRBV6-5
size: NA
DNA: TGTGCCAGCAGTTCTCCCGGGCCACACACTGAAGCTTTCTTT
CDR3: CASSSPGPHTEAFF

D: TRBD2
J: TRBJ2-6
V: TRBV2
size: NA
DNA: TGTGCCAGCAGCCTGGGACTAGCGGGAGGAACTGGGGCCAACGTCCTGACTTTC
CDR3: CASSLGLAGGTGANVLTF

D: NA
J: TRBJ1-2
V: TRBV10-2
size: NA
DNA: TGCGCCAGCAGAACAGGACGTTATGGCTACACCTTC
CDR3: CASRTGRYGYTF

D: NA
J: TRBJ2-2
V: TRBV28
size: NA
DNA: TGTGCCAGCAGTTTATGGGGGACCGGGGAGCTGTTTTTT
CDR3: CASSLWGTGELFF

D: NA
J: TRBJ2-2
V: TRBV5-1
size: NA
DNA: TGCGCCAGCAGCTTAGACCCACTGGGGGAGCTGTTTTTT
CDR3: CASSLDPLGELFF

D: NA
J: TRBJ2-1
V: TRBV27
size: NA
DNA: TGTGCCAGCAGTCTGGGCGGAGCTTACAATGAGCAGTTCTTC
CDR3: CASSLGGAYNEQFF

D: NA
J: TRBJ1-2
V: TRBV28
size: NA
DNA: TGTGCCAGCAGTTTATCAGGTGGAGGTAACTATGGCTACACCTTC
CDR3: CASSLSGGGNYGYTF

D: TRBD1
J: TRBJ2-7
V: TRBV19
size: NA
DNA: TGTGCCAGTAGTGATAGGGGGCGGGTCCCCTACGAGCAGTACTTC
CDR3: CASSDRGRVPYEQYF

D: TRBD1
J: TRBJ1-4
V: TRBV5-8
size: NA
DNA: TGTGCCAGCAGCTTGGCCAGGGGGGAGGCTAATGAAAAACTGTTTTTT
CDR3: CASSLARGEANEKLFF

D: NA
J: TRBJ2-7
V: TRBV28
size: once
DNA: TGTGCCAGCAGTTTCTCACAAACCATCTACGAGCAGTACTTC
CDR3: CASSFSQTIYEQYF

D: NA
J: TRBJ1-3
V: TRBV28
size: NA
DNA: TGTGCCAGCAGTGCCCCGAGCTCTGGAAACACCATATATTTT
CDR3: CASSAPSSGNTIYF

D: TRBD1
J: TRBJ1-2
V: TRBV29-1
size: NA
DNA: TGCAGCGTTACGGACAGGGAGGCCTATGGCTACACCTTC
CDR3: CSVTDREAYGYTF

D: NA
J: TRBJ1-5
V: TRBV2
size: NA
DNA: TGTGCCAGCAGTGATCGAGGGGCCCTAATCACGCCCCAGCATTTT
CDR3: CASSDRGALITPQHF

D: NA
J: TRBJ1-1
V: TRBV4-2
size: NA
DNA: TGTGCCAGCAGCCAAGATATAATGCCGTTTGGAATGAACACTGAAGCTTTCTTT
CDR3: CASSQDIMPFGMNTEAFF

D: NA
J: TRBJ1-4
V: TRBV3-1/TRBV3-2
size: NA
DNA: TGTGCCAGCAGCCGGGGTGCGGGGTTTGGCGAAAAACTGTTTTTT
CDR3: CASSRGAGFGEKLFF

D: NA
J: TRBJ1-4
V: TRBV4-3
size: once
DNA: TGCGCCAGCAGCCAAGATTTAGGGGAAAAACTGTTTTTT
CDR3: CASSQDLGEKLFF

D: NA
J: TRBJ1-6
V: TRBV7-9
size: NA
DNA: TGTGCCAGCAGCTATGAAGGACGGAATTCACCCCTCCACTTT
CDR3: CASSYEGRNSPLHF

D: NA
J: TRBJ2-4
V: TRBV24-1
size: NA
DNA: TGTGCCACCAGTGATTTGCAATGGGCCAAAAACATTCAGTACTTC
CDR3: CATSDLQWAKNIQYF

D: TRBD1
J: TRBJ1-2
V: TRBV15
size: NA
DNA: TGTGCCACCAGCAGTATCCCGGGACAGCAATACTATGGCTACACCTTC
CDR3: CATSSIPGQQYYGYTF

D: TRBD1
J: TRBJ1-6
V: TRBV5-1
size: NA
DNA: TGCGCCAGCAGCTTGGACAGGGGAGGTTCACCCCTCCACTTT
CDR3: CASSLDRGGSPLHF

D: TRBD1
J: TRBJ2-3
V: TRBV29-1
size: NA
DNA: TGCAGCGTGGGGGGACAGGGCGATACGCAGTATTTT
CDR3: CSVGGQGDTQYF

D: NA
J: TRBJ1-6
V: TRBV4-3
size: NA
DNA: TGCGCCAGCAGCCAAGACCAGGGATATAATTCACCCCTCCACTTT
CDR3: CASSQDQGYNSPLHF

D: NA
J: TRBJ1-2
V: TRBV5-1
size: NA
DNA: TGCGCCAGCAGCTTGGGCTTAGGAAACTATGGCTACACCTTC
CDR3: CASSLGLGNYGYTF

D: TRBD1
J: TRBJ1-2
V: TRBV9
size: NA
DNA: TGTGCCAGCAGCGCAAGACAGGGAGCTAACTATGGCTACACCTTC
CDR3: CASSARQGANYGYTF

D: NA
J: TRBJ2-6
V: TRBV7-3
size: NA
DNA: TGTGCCAGCAGCTTGGCAGGGGCCTCTGGGGCCAACGTCCTGACTTTC
CDR3: CASSLAGASGANVLTF

D: NA
J: TRBJ1-1
V: TRBV5-4
size: NA
DNA: TGTGCCAGCAGCTACAGGAACACTGAAGCTTTCTTT
CDR3: CASSYRNTEAFF

D: TRBD2
J: TRBJ2-3
V: TRBV6-5
size: NA
DNA: TGTGCCAGCTCCCGACTAGCGGGCACAGATACGCAGTATTTT
CDR3: CASSRLAGTDTQYF

D: NA
J: TRBJ1-1
V: TRBV7-2
size: NA
DNA: TGTGCCAGCAGCTTAGGAGGGGGGCACGACGCTTTCTTT
CDR3: CASSLGGGHDAFF

D: NA
J: TRBJ2-3
V: TRBV15
size: NA
DNA: TGTGCCACCAGCAGAGGGACGGAGGACCCAGATACGCAGTATTTT
CDR3: CATSRGTEDPDTQYF

D: TRBD2
J: TRBJ2-3
V: TRBV27
size: NA
DNA: TGTGCCAGCAGTTTATTCAGCGGGGCCCGCACAGATACGCAGTATTTT
CDR3: CASSLFSGARTDTQYF

D: NA
J: TRBJ1-1
V: TRBV19
size: NA
DNA: TGTGCCAGTAGTATAGCCGCCGGAGGGGTCAAGAGTGAAGCTTTCTTT
CDR3: CASSIAAGGVKSEAFF

D: TRBD1
J: TRBJ2-5
V: TRBV3-1/TRBV3-2
size: NA
DNA: TGTGCCAGCAGCCGATTATCCCCAGGGGGTAAAGAGACCCAGTACTTC
CDR3: CASSRLSPGGKETQYF

D: NA
J: TRBJ2-5
V: TRBV27
size: once
DNA: TGTGCCAGCAGTCCAACGGGGAGGACCCAGTACTTC
CDR3: CASSPTGRTQYF

D: NA
J: TRBJ1-1
V: TRBV13
size: NA
DNA: TGTGCCAGCAGCTTAGGCCGCGGAAACCCCGGTGAAGCTTTCTTT
CDR3: CASSLGRGNPGEAFF